The rows below give T cell receptor beta chains drawn from one sample of a study of T-cell memory formation after mild COVID-19. MiXCR, run by TCRdb on the 5' RACE reads, gives a single entry per CDR3 protein. The repertoire has hundreds of thousands of distinct CDR3 sequences, around 15% of them found once; the top ten carry 22%. The sample comprised PBMCs or a T cell subset sorted from them (not recorded which). The receptor set was obtained from a man in his late teens or twenties who had mild COVID-19 (a few samples of this study predate the infection). Cell type and time point are not known. CDR3s include the opening cysteine and the closing phenylalanine or tryptophan. Each record gives: clone size, J gene, CDR3 length, D gene, V gene, CDR3 DNA, CDR3 protein. D genes are given only for firm matches. The size of a clone is reported for some rows only, either as once, few or many, or as a class for expanded clones.

>few|TRBJ2-5|15|.|TRBV7-3
TGTGCCAGCAGCGTAGGGGTGGCGGGCGGGGAGACCCAGTACTTC
CASSVGVAGGETQYF
>few|TRBJ1-5|14|.|TRBV9
TGTGCCAGCAGCGTACATCAGGGCAATCAGCCCCAGCATTTT
CASSVHQGNQPQHF
>many|TRBJ2-2|15|.|TRBV7-2
TGTGCCAGCAGCGTGACAGGGAGGCTCACCGGGGAGCTGTTTTTT
CASSVTGRLTGELFF
>few|TRBJ2-1|17|TRBD1|TRBV4-1
TGCGCCAGCAGCCAAGGTACAGGGGTCAGGGGGTACAATGAGCAGTTCTTC
CASSQGTGVRGYNEQFF
>.|TRBJ2-5|12|.|TRBV12-3/TRBV12-4
TGTGCCAGCTGCCGGGACTGTGAGACCCAGTACTTC
CASCRDCETQYF
>many|TRBJ2-1|15|TRBD2|TRBV5-1
TGCGCCAGCAGCTTGGCTAGCGGGGGGATATATGAGCAGTTCTTC
CASSLASGGIYEQFF
>many|TRBJ2-1|14|.|TRBV6-2/TRBV6-3
TGTGCCAGCAGCCAAGACTCCCCCTACAATGAGCAGTTCTTC
CASSQDSPYNEQFF
>few|TRBJ2-1|16|TRBD2|TRBV5-1
TGCGCCAGCAGCTTGCTGCGGGGGGCTCCTTACAATGAGCAGTTCTTC
CASSLLRGAPYNEQFF
>.|TRBJ2-1|13|.|TRBV4-2
TGTGCCAGCAGCGACCCCCTAGGCAATGAGCAGTTCTTC
CASSDPLGNEQFF
>.|TRBJ2-1|13|.|TRBV5-6
TGTGCCAGCAGCCCGTACCGGGGCTATGAGCAGTTCTTC
CASSPYRGYEQFF
>.|TRBJ2-3|16|.|TRBV5-4
TGTGCCAGCAGCTTGGATGCAGGATCTTACACAGATACGCAGTATTTT
CASSLDAGSYTDTQYF
>many|TRBJ1-2|15|.|TRBV7-2
TGTGCCAGCAGCTTAGCTCTCACTCTGGGATATGGCTACACCTTC
CASSLALTLGYGYTF
>few|TRBJ2-1|15|.|TRBV12-3/TRBV12-4
TGTGCCAGCAGCATGCTAGGGATCATAATTTATGAGCAGTTCTTC
CASSMLGIIIYEQFF
>.|TRBJ2-2|15|.|TRBV7-2
TGTGCCAGCAGCCGCGATCGACGGGACACCGGGGAGCTGTTTTTT
CASSRDRRDTGELFF
>.|TRBJ2-3|17|.|TRBV3-1
TGTGCCAGCAGCCCACACCGGACAAGACCTAGCACAGATACGCAGTATTTT
CASSPHRTRPSTDTQYF
>.|TRBJ2-1|14|TRBD1|TRBV5-1
TGCGCCAGCAGCCCCACCGGGACAGGGCATGAGCAGTTCTTC
CASSPTGTGHEQFF
>few|TRBJ1-1|15|TRBD1|TRBV6-1
TGTGCCAGCAGTGAAAGGGGGACAGGGAACACTGAAGCTTTCTTT
CASSERGTGNTEAFF
>many|TRBJ2-1|13|.|TRBV12-3/TRBV12-4
TGTGCCAGCAGCCGGGGACCCTACAATGAGCAGTTCTTC
CASSRGPYNEQFF
>.|TRBJ2-3|15|.|TRBV7-2
TGTGCCAGCAGCTTTGAGTTAGCTGTTATGGGTACGCAGTATTTT
CASSFELAVMGTQYF
>.|TRBJ2-5|14|TRBD2|TRBV7-9
TGTGCCAGCAGCAACCCGGGGGGGTCCGAGACCCAGTACTTC
CASSNPGGSETQYF
>many|TRBJ2-1|12|.|TRBV20-1
TGCAGTGCTAGAGGCGTTGGTAATGAGCAGTTCTTC
CSARGVGNEQFF
>few|TRBJ2-2|14|.|TRBV12-3/TRBV12-4
TGTGCCAGCAGTTTGGAGAGACCCACCGGGGAGCTGTTTTTT
CASSLERPTGELFF
>many|TRBJ2-3|16|.|TRBV4-3
TGCGCCAGCAGCCAAGGGGCCAGGGGCCGGGGGGATACGCAGTATTTT
CASSQGARGRGDTQYF
>few|TRBJ2-1|15|.|TRBV9
TGTGCCAGCAGCCGGACGGGCAATCTAGTCGATGAGCAGTTCTTC
CASSRTGNLVDEQFF
>many|TRBJ2-7|12|.|TRBV4-1
TGCGCCAGCAGCCATTTTTTAACGAGGCAGTACTTC
CASSHFLTRQYF
>.|TRBJ2-3|13|.|TRBV18
TGTGCCAGCTCACCCTCCGTTCTGGATACGCAGTATTTT
CASSPSVLDTQYF
>.|TRBJ1-1|14|.|TRBV20-1
TGCAGTGCTAGAGAAATGGGACCCTACACTGAAGCTTTCTTT
CSAREMGPYTEAFF
>many|TRBJ2-1|15|.|TRBV6-2/TRBV6-3
TGTGCCAGCATCGTTGGGGGTAGCTCCTACAATGAGCAGTTCTTC
CASIVGGSSYNEQFF
>few|TRBJ1-1|15|TRBD1|TRBV19
TGTGCCAGTAGTTTTGGTCAGGGGGCGAACACTGAAGCTTTCTTT
CASSFGQGANTEAFF
>.|TRBJ2-2|12|.|TRBV25-1
TGTGCCAGCAGTGAATCCCCCGGGGAGCTGTTTTTT
CASSESPGELFF
>many|TRBJ2-5|13|.|TRBV12-3/TRBV12-4
TGTGCCAGCACAGGGGACCCCCCGGAGACCCAGTACTTC
CASTGDPPETQYF
>many|TRBJ2-1|15|TRBD2|TRBV5-1
TGCGCCAGCAGCGTGACTAGCGGGGTGTACAATGAGCAGTTCTTC
CASSVTSGVYNEQFF
>few|TRBJ2-6|15|.|TRBV7-2
TGTGCCAGCAGCCAGGATACCGCTGGGGCCAACGTCCTGACTTTC
CASSQDTAGANVLTF
>few|TRBJ2-1|12|.|TRBV6-2/TRBV6-3
TGTGCCAGCAGCCCTAGCCCCCGCGAGCAGTTCTTC
CASSPSPREQFF
>many|TRBJ2-1|15|TRBD1|TRBV12-3/TRBV12-4
TGTGCCAGCCTTCCGGGGACAGGCCCCTACAATGAGCAGTTCTTC
CASLPGTGPYNEQFF
>.|TRBJ2-7|14|TRBD2|TRBV10-3
TGTGCCATCCGCCGATCCAGCGGGGTCGACGAGCAGTACTTC
CAIRRSSGVDEQYF
>.|TRBJ1-5|15|.|TRBV15
TGTGCCACCAGCAGAGATTTGGTTAGCAATCAGCCCCAGCATTTT
CATSRDLVSNQPQHF
>few|TRBJ2-3|14|TRBD1|TRBV6-2/TRBV6-3
TGTGCCAGCAGCCGGGACAGGGCGACAGATACGCAGTATTTT
CASSRDRATDTQYF
>many|TRBJ2-5|12|.|TRBV7-9
TGTGCCAGCAGCCGTTCTAGGGAGACCCAGTACTTC
CASSRSRETQYF
>many|TRBJ2-3|15|TRBD2|TRBV24-1
TGTGCCACCAGTGACCCCGGGGGGGTAGGAGATACGCAGTATTTT
CATSDPGGVGDTQYF
>many|TRBJ2-5|14|.|TRBV5-4
TGTGCCAGCAGCTTGGAGCTAACCGCGGAGACCCAGTACTTC
CASSLELTAETQYF
>few|TRBJ2-3|13|.|TRBV28
TGTGCCACCCACTTGCCCCCATGGGATACGCAGTATTTT
CATHLPPWDTQYF
>.|TRBJ1-3|13|.|TRBV3-1
TGTGCCAGCAGCCAGGCGGCTGGAAACACCATATATTTT
CASSQAAGNTIYF
>.|TRBJ2-1|15|TRBD2|TRBV19
TGTGCCAGTAGGCCCACTAGCGTCTCGTTCGATGAGCAGTTCTTC
CASRPTSVSFDEQFF
>many|TRBJ2-4|16|TRBD2|TRBV3-1
TGTGCCAGCAGCCCGCAGACTAGCGGGGGATCAAACATTCAGTACTTC
CASSPQTSGGSNIQYF
>few|TRBJ1-2|12|.|TRBV6-6
TGTGCCAGCAGTTACGAGCCTTATGGCTACACCTTC
CASSYEPYGYTF